This is a list of T cell receptor beta chains from one sample in a study of T cell responses to AZD1222 COVID-19 vaccine. The table came from immunoSEQ multiplex PCR; TCRdb's copy has only in-frame clones and leaves some out. The sample carries about 160,000 clones, about 92% recorded once. Sample: peripheral blood, taken 28 days after the second AZD1222 dose. These receptors came from an adult who received the AZD1222 COVID-19 vaccine. CDR3s include the opening cysteine and the closing phenylalanine or tryptophan. The order of the fields is D gene, clone size, V gene, J gene, CDR3 DNA, CDR3 protein. A D gene is named only where the DNA matches it firmly. Clone size appears in some rows only: once, few, many, or a class for an expanded clone.

TRBD1	.	TRBV30	TRBJ1-4	TGTGCCTGGAGTGGGGGGACAGGGAATGAAAAACTGTTTTTT	CAWSGGTGNEKLFF
.	.	TRBV30	TRBJ1-1	TGTGCCTGGAGTTCAACTGGCTCTGAAGCTTTCTTT	CAWSSTGSEAFF
.	.	TRBV9	TRBJ2-5	TGTGCCAGCAGCGTAGCAGGGGCGCGGGAGACCCAGTACTTC	CASSVAGARETQYF
TRBD2	.	TRBV27	TRBJ2-7	TGTGCCAGCAGTTTAAAAGCAGGGTCCCACAGCGGGGGGCCCTATAGCTCCTACGAGCAGTACTTC	CASSLKAGSHSGGPYSSYEQYF
.	once	TRBV10-3	TRBJ1-2	TGTGCCATCAGTCAGGAAGTCTATGGCTACACCTTC	CAISQEVYGYTF
.	.	TRBV19	TRBJ1-1	TGTGCCAGTAGCCCACTCAGCCCGGATCTGAACACTGAAGCTTTCTTT	CASSPLSPDLNTEAFF
TRBD1	.	TRBV5-1	TRBJ2-3	TGCGCCAGCCGGGGACAGCTCACAGATACGCAGTATTTT	CASRGQLTDTQYF
.	.	TRBV6-5	TRBJ1-1	TGTGCCAGCTCCCCCCCCGAGGTCACTGAAGCTTTCTTT	CASSPPEVTEAFF
.	.	TRBV19	TRBJ2-1	TGTGCCAGTACCCCTTCCTCATCCTACAATGAGCAGTTCTTC	CASTPSSSYNEQFF
TRBD1	.	TRBV5-1	TRBJ1-2	TGCGCCAGCGGACCCAGGACAGGGGTGACTGGCTACACCTTC	CASGPRTGVTGYTF
TRBD1	.	TRBV5-6	TRBJ1-5	TGTGCCAGCAGCTTGAGGACAGGGGGTAATGAGCCCCAGCATTTT	CASSLRTGGNEPQHF
.	.	TRBV29-1	TRBJ2-6	TGCAGCGCCCTAGCCCGCCCTGGGGCCAACGTCCTGACTTTC	CSALARPGANVLTF
.	.	TRBV5-5	TRBJ1-6	TGTGCCAGCAGCTTGTCGGGCCCTTCAGGTGGGGCTTCCTATAATTCACCCCTCCACTTT	CASSLSGPSGGASYNSPLHF
.	.	TRBV7-6	TRBJ1-1	TGTGCCAGCAGCCTTAACCGACAGGACGAAGCTTTCTTT	CASSLNRQDEAFF
TRBD1	once	TRBV2	TRBJ1-5	TGTGCCAGCAGGGCCGGGACAGACAATCAGCCCCAGCATTTT	CASRAGTDNQPQHF
TRBD2	.	TRBV7-8	TRBJ2-1	TGTGCCAGCAGCCCCCGACCTCGGGGGGCTAGCGGGGCGAGCAATGAGCAGTTCTTC	CASSPRPRGASGASNEQFF
.	.	TRBV10-3	TRBJ2-1	TGTGCCAAGGGCGAGGGGACCCTCGCCTACAATGAGCAGTTCTTC	CAKGEGTLAYNEQFF
.	.	TRBV6-5	TRBJ1-1	TGTGCCAGCAGTTACCGCGGGCGGGAAGCTTTCTTT	CASSYRGREAFF
.	.	TRBV30	TRBJ1-1	TGTGCCTGGAGTAGAAGTCTAATGAACACTGAAGCTTTCTTT	CAWSRSLMNTEAFF
.	few	TRBV29-1	TRBJ1-1	TGCAGCGTTGAGGACGATAACACTGAAGCTTTCTTT	CSVEDDNTEAFF
.	.	TRBV4-1	TRBJ1-5	TGCGCCAGCAGCCAAGATCCAGAGTCGGACAGCAATCAGCCCCAGCATTTT	CASSQDPESDSNQPQHF
.	.	TRBV11-2	TRBJ1-2	TGTGCCAGCAGCTTCGCCATGAGGGGCTATGGCTACACCTTC	CASSFAMRGYGYTF
.	.	TRBV4-1	TRBJ1-2	TGCGCCAGCAGCCAAGCTCGGGGGGGGCGGGTCTATGGCTACACCTTC	CASSQARGGRVYGYTF
.	.	TRBV5-1	TRBJ1-5	TGCGCCAGCAGCCCAGGGGACGGCGGAGATCAGCCCCAGCATTTT	CASSPGDGGDQPQHF
.	.	TRBV5-5	TRBJ1-1	TGTGCCAGCAGCGAAAACCCGATGAACACTGAAGCTTTCTTT	CASSENPMNTEAFF
TRBD1	.	TRBV7-9	TRBJ1-3	TGTGCCAGCAGCTTAGGTGGGACAGGGGTCGGAAACACCATATATTTT	CASSLGGTGVGNTIYF
TRBD1	.	TRBV11-2	TRBJ2-1	TGTGCCAGCAGCTCCGTGACAGGGAGTGTAGCAGATGAGCAGTTCTTC	CASSSVTGSVADEQFF
.	once	TRBV5-6	TRBJ1-1	TGTGCCAGCAGCTTCCCGGGCACTGAAGCTTTCTTT	CASSFPGTEAFF
TRBD1	.	TRBV15	TRBJ2-1	TGTGCCACCAGCAGGGGACAGGGGAGCTCCTACAATGAGCAGTTCTTC	CATSRGQGSSYNEQFF
.	.	TRBV11-2	TRBJ1-1	TGTGCCAGCAGCCCGACCGGGAACACTGAAGCTTTCTTT	CASSPTGNTEAFF
.	.	TRBV5-6	TRBJ1-3	TGTGCCAGCAGCTTGGTAAGGACAGACTCTGGAAACACCATATATTTT	CASSLVRTDSGNTIYF
.	.	TRBV2	TRBJ2-7	TGTGCCAGCAGCGCACCATCAAGGCCAACCTACGAGCAGTACTTC	CASSAPSRPTYEQYF
.	.	TRBV6-5	TRBJ1-6	TGTGCCAGCAGAAGACAGCAGAATTCACCCCTCCACTTT	CASRRQQNSPLHF
.	.	TRBV10-3	TRBJ1-2	TGTGCCATCAGTGAGTGGGGGGGGAGATCTAACTATGGCTACACCTTC	CAISEWGGRSNYGYTF
.	.	TRBV6-5	TRBJ1-1	TGTGCCAGCAGTTGGACCCCTGAGACTGAAGCTTTCTTT	CASSWTPETEAFF
TRBD1	.	TRBV13	TRBJ1-3	TGTGCCAGCGGTCCGGGACAGGGGATTGGAAACACCATATATTTT	CASGPGQGIGNTIYF
TRBD1	.	TRBV7-9	TRBJ1-1	TGTGCCAGCAGCTGGGGGACAGGGGCCTACACTGAAGCTTTCTTT	CASSWGTGAYTEAFF
.	.	TRBV19	TRBJ1-2	TGTGCCAGTAGTATCGCGTTCACAGGGAGCGGTGGCTACACCTTC	CASSIAFTGSGGYTF
.	.	TRBV11-2	TRBJ1-2	TGTGCCAGCAGCGCCCGGCGCCCAGCGGAGTATGGCTACACCTTC	CASSARRPAEYGYTF
TRBD1	.	TRBV5-5	TRBJ1-6	TGTGCCCAAGGGCCAGGGACAGTAATAAAGAATTCACCCCTCCACTTT	CAQGPGTVIKNSPLHF
TRBD1	.	TRBV9	TRBJ2-7	TGTGCCAGCAGCGTGGGGGGGACAGGGGCTTTCTACGAGCAGTACTTC	CASSVGGTGAFYEQYF